This T cell receptor beta chain was obtained from a study of human T cells and chemical hapten exposure. At the level of the study: Doses of diphenylcyclopropenone went to the patients' scalps weekly throughout the approximately 26-week study. Patients having alopecia areata, totalis or universalis were mostly female.

Original methodology: Sampled TCR counts reached a median of around 94,000 per sample, with values ranging from roughly 20,000 to 700,000. TCRdb reprocessed the RACE reads via MiXCR and lists one record per CDR3 protein. Clone size and V and J calls follow TCRdb, not the original study. Seen here are over 85,000 distinct CDR3 sequences, approximately 11% observed once, and the top ten hold about 3%. Time point specified: pre-sensitization, week 0. Treatment: therapeutic diphenylcyclopropenone sensitization with weekly scalp DPC. General study points: Patch test score showed a positive correlation with PT1 expanded TCR counts.

As regards this clonotype: Its specificity is not known.

The sequenced sample was whole blood, obtained in connection with sensitization to the hapten diphenylcyclopropenone (DPC). The clonotype originates from a woman aged 55-69 years with alopecia areata. Some clones in this sample may be carry-over from other donors' samples.

This CDR3 reads CSVDGVERNIQYF. CDR3 in DNA: TGCAGCGTTGATGGGGTCGAGAGAAACATTCAGTACTTC. The chain links TRBV29-1 to TRBJ2-4; D is unresolved. With 3 bases removed from V and 6 bases from J, the gap between germline ends came to 12 bases. The CDR3 length is 13 residues. Germline V gene lookup returns CDR1 SQVTM and CDR2 ANQGSEA.